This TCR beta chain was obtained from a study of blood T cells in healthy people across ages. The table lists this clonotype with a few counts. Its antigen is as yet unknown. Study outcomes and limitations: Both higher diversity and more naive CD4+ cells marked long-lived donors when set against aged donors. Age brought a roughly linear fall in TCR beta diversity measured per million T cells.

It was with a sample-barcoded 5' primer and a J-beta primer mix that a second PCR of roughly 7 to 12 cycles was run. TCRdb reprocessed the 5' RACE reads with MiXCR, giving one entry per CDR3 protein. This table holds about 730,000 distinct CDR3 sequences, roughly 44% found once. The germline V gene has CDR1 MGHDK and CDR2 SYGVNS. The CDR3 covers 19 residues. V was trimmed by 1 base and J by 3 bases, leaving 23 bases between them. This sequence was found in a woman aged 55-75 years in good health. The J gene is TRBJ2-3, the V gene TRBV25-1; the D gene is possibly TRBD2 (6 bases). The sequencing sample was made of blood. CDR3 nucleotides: TGTGCCAGCAGTGAATGGGACCTATTGGACGGGGGTGGGACAGATACGCAGTATTTT. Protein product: CASSEWDLLDGGGTDTQYF.